This passage covers 25 T cell receptor beta chains from one sample sequenced in a study of identical twins. TCRdb itself ran the 5' RACE reads through MiXCR, one entry per CDR3 protein. The sample holds hundreds of thousands of distinct CDR3 sequences, around 8.1% seen once. These same data were also listed under a study on yellow fever vaccine responses in identical twins.

What was sequenced was memory (CD45RO+) T cells sorted from blood. Every receptor here comes from a woman between 18 and 29 years old in good health.

The sample holds many counts of this clonotype. This sequence joins TRBV20-1 and TRBJ2-2; 10 bases match TRBD2. The CDR3 has 14 amino acids. V lost 6 bases and J lost 1; bases outside the gene matches: 2. CDR1 and CDR2 (germline): DFQATT, SNEGSKA (reference sequence). CDR3: CSARTSGNTGELFF. CDR3 DNA sequence: TGCAGTGCCCGGACTAGCGGGAACACCGGGGAGCTGTTTTTT.

This clonotype appeared many times. V and J are TRBV2 and TRBJ1-4, with D possibly TRBD1 on 6 matching bases. Germline CDR1 reads SNHLY; CDR2 reads FYNNEI. Trimming removed 4 bases from V and 8 bases from J, with 14 bases in between. The CDR3 runs 14 residues. The CDR3 spells CASSGTGFREKLFF. The CDR3 coding sequence is TGTGCCAGCAGTGGCACAGGGTTCCGCGAAAAACTGTTTTTT.

This clonotype was counted between two and nine times. This chain connects TRBV7-8 to TRBJ1-1; unclear D gene. The V end was cut by 3 bases, the J end by 3 bases, with 5 bases between. The CDR3 extends over 12 amino acids. Per germline, CDR1 SGHVS and CDR2 FQNEAQ. The CDR3 bases are TGTGCCAGCAGCTTTGGGGACACTGAAGCTTTCTTT. This translates into CASSFGDTEAFF.

This clonotype appeared many times. The rearrangement uses TRBV7-2 and TRBJ2-3; 9 nucleotides agree with TRBD1. The CDR3 runs to 15 residues. The junction had 8 bases not matched to a gene; V was cut back by 5 bases and J by 5 bases. The germline V gene has CDR1 SGHTA and CDR2 FQGNSA. CDR3 DNA sequence: TGTGCCAGCAGCCCGGGACAGGGAGTGAAAGATACGCAGTATTTT. This sequence encodes CASSPGQGVKDTQYF.

This clonotype was observed at least ten times. V is TRBV7-9 and J is TRBJ2-3, with D perhaps given as TRBD1 or TRBD2 (6 bases each). Germline V gene data show CDR1 as SEHNR and CDR2 as FQNEAQ (reference sequence). The CDR3 has 16 residues. V was trimmed by 3 bases and J by 2 bases, leaving 15 bases between them. DNA of the CDR3: TGTGCCAGCAGCTTGAGGTCCGGGGGCCTCACAGATACGCAGTATTTT. Encoded protein: CASSLRSGGLTDTQYF.

Ten or more counts support this clonotype. J is TRBJ2-7 and V is TRBV7-8; TRBD1 agrees at 7 bases. CDR1 SGHVS and CDR2 FQNEAQ come from the germline V gene. The trim removed 1 base at V and 7 bases at J, leaving 7 bases unmatched. The CDR3 runs 14 residues. CDR3 region: CASSLGAGGYEQYF. CDR3 coding DNA: TGTGCCAGCAGCTTAGGTGCAGGGGGATATGAGCAGTACTTC.

This clonotype has ten or more counts. V is TRBV7-9 and J is TRBJ2-3, with TRBD1 matching over 7 bases. The CDR3 has 15 amino acids. V was pared by 4 bases and J by 0 bases, with 4 bases of the junction left unmatched. Germline assignment: CDR1 SEHNR and CDR2 FQNEAQ (reference sequence). The CDR3, as DNA: TGTGCCAGCAGCTCGGGACAGACTAGCACAGATACGCAGTATTTT. Translated: CASSSGQTSTDTQYF.

This clonotype has a handful of counts. This chain links TRBV11-2 with TRBJ2-5, with TRBD2 identical over 8 bases. Germline V gives CDR1 SGHAT, CDR2 FQNNGV. The CDR3 spans 15 residues. V lost 5 bases and J lost 3; bases outside the gene matches: 8. The CDR3 DNA reads TGTGCCAGCAGCGGGTTGACTAGCGCAAAAGAGACCCAGTACTTC. It is translated as CASSGLTSAKETQYF.

The chain employs TRBV7-9 and TRBJ2-7; the match to TRBD2 covers 7 bases. CDR1 SEHNR and CDR2 FQNEAQ come from the germline V gene (reference sequence). This CDR3 is built from 16 residues. V was clipped by 3 bases and J by 9 bases; unmatched bases: 17. The CDR3 loop reads CASSLFATSASVGQYF. DNA of the CDR3: TGTGCCAGCAGCTTGTTTGCCACTAGCGCGTCCGTGGGGCAGTACTTC.

The chain links TRBV20-1 to TRBJ2-7; D unclear. Germline assignment: CDR1 DFQATT and CDR2 SNEGSKA (reference sequence). The CDR3 runs to 15 residues. The germline V and J ends were trimmed by 0 bases and 2 bases, with 14 bases remaining between them. This CDR3 is CSAREKGLPTYEQYF. CDR3 nucleotide sequence: TGCAGTGCTAGAGAGAAAGGGTTACCAACCTACGAGCAGTACTTC.

This clonotype was seen more than once but under ten times. This rearrangement joins TRBV7-2 to TRBJ2-5; possibly TRBD1 or TRBD2 for D (5 bases each). This CDR3 comprises 13 residues. V lost 1 base, J lost 6 bases, and 9 bases lay in between. Germline lookup yields CDR1 SGHTA and CDR2 FQGNSA. CDR3 residues: CASSLGQGQTQYF. The CDR3 DNA reads TGTGCCAGCAGCTTAGGCCAGGGACAGACCCAGTACTTC.

The genes are TRBV7-2 and TRBJ2-3, with D possibly called TRBD1 or TRBD2 (5 bases each). This CDR3 has 12 residues. Germline V gene data show CDR1 as SGHTA and CDR2 as FQGNSA. Between the trimmed V and J ends, which lost 5 bases and 7 bases, there was a span of 10 bases. CDR3 residues: CASSPEGNTQYF. CDR3 sequence (DNA): TGTGCCAGCAGCCCCGAGGGGAATACGCAGTATTTT.

This clonotype has a handful of counts. The CDR3 spells CATSMKGLTRGRDTQYF. For the CDR3, the DNA is TGTGCCACCAGCATGAAGGGGTTGACTAGGGGGAGGGATACGCAGTATTTT. The rearrangement uses TRBV15 and TRBJ2-3, with D tentatively TRBD1 or TRBD2 (6 bases each). The CDR3 is 17 residues long. Trimming shortened V by 4 bases and J by 6 bases, and 23 bases separated the two germline ends. CDR1 is LNHNV and CDR2 is YYDKDF in the germline V gene (reference sequence).

The V call is TRBV30, the J call TRBJ2-7; D is perhaps TRBD1 (6 bases). Germline CDR1 and CDR2: GTSNPN and SVGIG (reference sequence). CDR3 size: 14 residues. V lost 5 bases and J lost 2, with 16 bases in between. Here the CDR3 DNA reads TGTGCCTGGCCTCCTGGGGCAGGGGCCTACGAGCAGTACTTC. Protein sequence: CAWPPGAGAYEQYF.

The chain uses TRBV28 and TRBJ2-5, with D possibly TRBD2 on 6 matching bases. The CDR3 sequence is 17 residues long. Germline-derived CDR1 and CDR2 are MDHEN and SYDVKM. Trimming removed 4 bases from V and 5 bases from J, with 23 bases in between. CDR3 region: CASSSTRLGGSRETQYF. As DNA, the CDR3 is TGTGCCAGCAGTTCTACCCGACTAGGCGGATCCCGGGAGACCCAGTACTTC.

This chain links TRBV4-2 with TRBJ1-1; D gene ambiguous. Trimming left V 3 bases short and J 4 bases short, with 15 bases between. Germline assignment: CDR1 LGHNA and CDR2 YNFKEQ. CDR3 length: 15 amino acids. CDR3: CASSQESEASTEAFF. The CDR3 DNA is TGTGCCAGCAGCCAGGAGAGTGAGGCGAGCACTGAAGCTTTCTTT.

This clonotype was counted many times. This chain connects TRBV7-2 to TRBJ2-7, with D possibly matching TRBD2 (5 bases). This CDR3 is 12 amino acids long. Trimming removed 2 bases from V and 7 bases from J, with 9 bases in between. CDR1 is SGHTA, CDR2 FQGNSA, per germline. CDR3 in amino acids: CASSLQAVEQYF. CDR3 DNA: TGTGCCAGCAGCTTACAAGCGGTGGAGCAGTACTTC.

This clonotype was counted many times. The CDR3 sequence is CASSQARVGRGIETQYF. The DNA for the CDR3 is TGTGCCAGCAGCCAAGCCAGAGTCGGACGTGGGATAGAGACCCAGTACTTC. The V gene is TRBV3-1, the J gene TRBJ2-5; D is uncertain. Between the trimmed V and J ends, which lost 1 base and 4 bases, there was a span of 19 bases. The CDR3 consists of 17 residues. Germline V gene lookup returns CDR1 LGHDT and CDR2 YNNKEL (reference sequence).

This clonotype was seen only a few times. J is TRBJ2-7 and V is TRBV5-1; maybe TRBD1 (6 bases). V lost 2 bases and J 0 bases, leaving 12 bases between the germline ends. CDR3 size: 15 residues. Germline V gene lookup returns CDR1 SGHRS and CDR2 YFSETQ. CDR3: CASSFVTGSSYEQYF. CDR3 sequence (DNA): TGCGCCAGCAGCTTTGTAACAGGGAGCTCCTACGAGCAGTACTTC.

This clonotype came up a few times. CDR3 loop: CASSLRGAVYEQYF. The CDR3 coding sequence is TGTGCCAGCAGTTTGAGGGGGGCGGTCTACGAGCAGTACTTC. The chain has TRBV12-3 or TRBV12-4 and TRBJ2-7; D assignment may be TRBD1 or TRBD2 (6 bases each). The CDR3 spans 14 residues. Trimming pared 3 bases from V and 3 bases from J, leaving 12 bases between.

Many counts were recorded for this clonotype. The V call is TRBV3-1, the J call TRBJ1-4; 9 bases line up with TRBD1. Germline V gene lookup returns CDR1 LGHDT and CDR2 YNNKEL (reference sequence). This CDR3 region has 15 residues. Unmatched junction bases numbered 7, after V lost 2 bases and J lost 9 bases. The CDR3 region is CASSQQTGGGKKLFF. Here the CDR3 DNA reads TGTGCCAGCAGCCAACAGACAGGGGGAGGTAAAAAACTGTTTTTT.

This clonotype has more than one count but fewer than ten. The CDR3 DNA reads as TGTGCCAGCAGCCCCCCCGGGGGAGCCTACAATGAGCAGTTCTTC. Its protein product is CASSPPGGAYNEQFF. The chain joins TRBV7-3 to TRBJ2-1, with a possible D match to TRBD2 (6 bases). The ends were cut back, 5 bases at V and 2 bases at J, with 13 bases in the middle. The germline V gene has CDR1 SGHTA and CDR2 FQGTGA. The length of the CDR3 is 15 residues.

This clonotype was observed a few times. V is TRBV6-1 and J is TRBJ2-7; the match to TRBD1 covers 7 bases. After removal of 0 bases from V and 6 bases from J, the junction contained 8 bases not matched to a gene. Germline assignment: CDR1 MNHNS and CDR2 SASEGT. CDR3 length: 15 amino acids. CDR3 residues: CASSEARDSPLEQYF. CDR3 DNA sequence: TGTGCCAGCAGTGAAGCTAGGGACAGCCCCCTCGAGCAGTACTTC.

This clonotype was seen a handful of times. The V and J genes are TRBV6-5 and TRBJ2-3, with 8 bases matching TRBD2. J lost 5 bases, V lost 4 bases, and 5 bases had no gene match. This CDR3 contains 14 residues. Germline lookup yields CDR1 MNHEY and CDR2 SVGAGI. The CDR3 is CASSLGGGRDTQYF. Here the CDR3 DNA reads TGTGCCAGCAGTTTGGGCGGGGGGCGAGATACGCAGTATTTT.

This clonotype was recorded at least ten times. The chain employs TRBV10-3 and TRBJ2-7, with 9 bases that match TRBD2. Per germline, CDR1 ENHRY and CDR2 SYGVKD. The CDR3 spans 17 residues. V was pared by 0 bases and J by 1 base, with 7 bases of the junction left unmatched. This CDR3 reads CAISESMLLAGSYEQYF. The CDR3 nucleotides read TGTGCCATCAGTGAGTCGATGTTGCTAGCGGGATCCTACGAGCAGTACTTC.